Listed here are 17 T cell receptor beta chains from one sample, sequenced in a study of control samples from healthy donors and cancer patients (TCRdb year 2020). Library preparation was by the immunoSEQ multiplex PCR assay. TCRdb mirrors the immuneACCESS table, restricted to in-frame sequences. Some clones are absent from its copies; in checked studies, under half trace to an unresolved V gene, and the reason for the others is unknown. Across this sample there are 50,000 or so clones, with 90% to 96% seen only once. Together, the top ten hold approximately 1.1% of the sample. The sample comprised blood. These receptors were taken from a woman between 18 and 29 years old in good health.

This clone showed up just a few times. The chain couples TRBV19 to TRBJ2-7, with D possibly called TRBD1 or TRBD2 (6 bases each). V was cut by 6 bases and J by 2 bases, with 8 bases left in between. The CDR3 spans 12 residues. Germline V CDR1 and CDR2: LNHDA, SQIVND (reference sequence). Here the CDR3 reads CASRGGTYEQYF. In nucleotides, the CDR3 is TGTGCCAGTAGAGGGGGGACCTACGAGCAGTACTTC. The variable domain in full, completed from reference TRBV19 and TRBJ2-7, reads DGGITQSPKYLFRKEGQNVTLSCEQNLNHDAMYWYRQDPGQGLRLIYYSQIVNDFQKGDIAEGYSVSREKKESFPLTVTSAQKNPTAFYLCASRGGTYEQYFGPGTRLTVT.

The V call is TRBV4-2, the J call TRBJ2-5, with D maybe TRBD1 (6 bases). Trimming cost V 1 base and J 5 bases, with 14 bases left between them. The length of the CDR3 is 15 residues. Germline loops: CDR1 LGHNA, CDR2 YNFKEQ. The CDR3 region is CASSQALGALETQYF. The CDR3 bases are TGTGCCAGCAGCCAAGCTTTGGGGGCGCTTGAGACCCAGTACTTC.

The chain uses TRBV30 and TRBJ1-1; a possible D gene is TRBD1 (5 bases). Per the germline V gene, CDR1 is GTSNPN and CDR2 is SVGIG (reference sequence). The germline V and J ends were trimmed by 0 bases and 4 bases, with 9 bases remaining between them. The CDR3 contains 13 residues. In nucleotides, the CDR3 is TGTGCCTGGAGTGTACAGAGGGGCACTGAAGCTTTCTTT. It encodes CAWSVQRGTEAFF.

The gene calls are TRBV6-5 and TRBJ1-1, with 10 bases fitting TRBD1. The germline gives CDR1 MNHEY, CDR2 SVGAGI. The V segment lost 6 bases and the J segment 4 bases; nucleotides outside the gene matches: 5. This CDR3 contains 14 residues. CDR3 in amino acids: CASSGTGDVTEAFF. The DNA for the CDR3 is TGTGCCAGCAGCGGGACAGGGGATGTCACTGAAGCTTTCTTT.

The chain is built from TRBV5-1 and TRBJ1-2; 7 bases map to TRBD1. CDR3 length: 15 amino acids. CDR1 and CDR2 (germline): SGHRS, YFSETQ. V shed 1 base, J shed 2 bases, and the junction held 5 bases outside the gene matches. The CDR3 loop is CASSLTLTGNYGYTF. In DNA, the CDR3 is TGCGCCAGCAGCTTGACTTTGACAGGGAACTATGGCTACACCTTC. The variable domain in full, completed from reference TRBV5-1 and TRBJ1-2, reads KAGVTQTPRYLIKTRGQQVTLSCSPISGHRSVSWYQQTPGQGLQFLFEYFSETQRNKGNFPGRFSGRQFSNSRSEMNVSTLELGDSALYLCASSLTLTGNYGYTFGSGTRLTVV.

The sample holds one count of this clone. This CDR3 is missing its conserved last phenylalanine or tryptophan, likely due to a read error. It is unclear where the CDR3 begins or ends on the DNA, so no DNA is shown, and the CDR3 is as TCRdb lists it. The chain links TRBV14 to TRBJ1-1. The CDR3 is 10 residues long, counting both termini. Per the germline V gene, CDR1 is SGHDN and CDR2 is FVKESK. CDR3 region: CASSRSRDPL.

This clone was detected only once. The rearrangement uses TRBV30 and TRBJ1-1, with 7 bases that match TRBD1. Germline V gives CDR1 GTSNPN, CDR2 SVGIG (reference sequence). V was clipped by 8 bases and J by 2 bases; unmatched bases: 8. This CDR3 has 13 amino acids. The CDR3 DNA sequence: TGTGCCATTCCGGGACAGCTAAACACTGAAGCTTTCTTT. Residues: CAIPGQLNTEAFF.

This chain joins TRBV29-1 and TRBJ2-7, with a weak D call TRBD2 (6 bases). V was pared by 6 bases and J by 3 bases, with 15 bases between. There are 13 residues in the CDR3. Germline loops: CDR1 SQVTM, CDR2 ANQGSEA. This CDR3 reads CSVLRDSYYEQYF. DNA for the CDR3: TGCAGCGTCCTAAGGGACTCTTACTACGAGCAGTACTTC.

The V call is TRBV11-2, the J call TRBJ2-7; weak D call: TRBD2 (6 bases). This CDR3 spans 12 amino acids. The V end lost 2 bases, the J end lost 6 bases, and 8 bases lay between the germline ends. The germline V gene encodes CDR1 SGHAT and CDR2 FQNNGV. The CDR3 is CASSLIAVEQYF. The CDR3, as DNA: TGTGCCAGCAGCTTAATAGCGGTCGAGCAGTACTTC.

The V and J genes are TRBV11-2 and TRBJ2-3; D remains ambiguous. The V gene's germline CDR1 is SGHAT and CDR2 FQNNGV. V lost 3 bases, J lost 8 bases, and 6 bases lay in between. CDR3 length: 11 amino acids. In DNA form, the CDR3 reads TGTGCCAGCAGCTTCCAGGTTACGCAGTATTTT. This translates into CASSFQVTQYF. Full variable domain (outside the CDR3, taken from reference TRBV11-2 and TRBJ2-3): EAGVAQSPRYKIIEKRQSVAFWCNPISGHATLYWYQQILGQGPKLLIQFQNNGVVDDSQLPKDRFSAERLKGVDSTLKIQPAKLEDSAVYLCASSFQVTQYFGPGTRLTVL.

The J gene is TRBJ1-4, the V gene TRBV5-1; a weak D match, TRBD1 (5 bases). Germline CDR1 SGHRS, CDR2 YFSETQ. V was trimmed by 0 bases and J by 2 bases, leaving 20 bases between them. The CDR3 is 19 amino acids. The CDR3 loop reads CASSLVTQGWFTTNEKLFF. The CDR3 nucleotides are TGCGCCAGCAGCTTGGTTACCCAGGGATGGTTTACGACTAATGAAAAACTGTTTTTT.

The chain employs TRBV6-5 and TRBJ1-2; 8 bases fit TRBD1. The J segment lost 2 bases and the V segment lost 2 bases, leaving 1 base of the junction unmatched. This CDR3 has 14 residues. The germline V gene encodes CDR1 MNHEY and CDR2 SVGAGI. CDR3 amino acids: CASSYRDRNYGYTF. In nucleotides, the CDR3 is TGTGCCAGCAGTTACCGGGACAGGAACTATGGCTACACCTTC.

This clone was recorded once. As DNA, the CDR3 is TGTGCCAGCAGTTACCCGGGTAGGACTGAAGCTTTCTTT. It yields the protein CASSYPGRTEAFF. The V and J genes are TRBV6-2 or TRBV6-3 and TRBJ1-1; D is ambiguous. Germline values: CDR1 MNHEY, CDR2 SVGEGT. The ends were cut back, 2 bases at V and 5 bases at J, with 9 bases in the middle. The CDR3 spans 13 residues.

CDR3 loop: CASSSGTSSNTQYF. CDR3 DNA sequence: TGCGCCAGCAGCTCCGGGACTAGTTCTAATACGCAGTATTTT. The J gene is TRBJ2-3, the V gene TRBV5-1; TRBD2 matches 8 bases. After removal of 3 bases from V and 7 bases from J, the junction contained 7 bases not matched to a gene. CDR1 and CDR2 (germline): SGHRS, YFSETQ. This CDR3 region has 14 residues.

The CDR3: CASSTTGFGYTF. The CDR3 DNA is TGTGCCAGCAGCACGACAGGGTTTGGCTACACCTTC. The chain combines TRBV7-9 with TRBJ1-2, with 7 bases aligning to TRBD1. The CDR3 has 12 amino acids. With 5 bases clipped from V and 7 bases from J, the junction kept 4 bases outside the gene matches. The germline V gene encodes CDR1 SEHNR and CDR2 FQNEAQ (reference sequence).

V usage is TRBV5-5 and J usage is TRBJ2-4, with D uncertain. V lost 0 bases and J lost 5, with 6 bases in between. CDR1 and CDR2 from the germline V gene are SGHKS and YYEKEE (reference sequence). This CDR3 is built from 13 residues. CDR3 sequence (DNA): TGTGCCAGCAGCTTGGTTCCCGAAAACATTCAGTACTTC. It encodes CASSLVPENIQYF.

V is TRBV2 and J is TRBJ1-1; D perhaps matches TRBD1 (6 bases). CDR1 is SNHLY and CDR2 is FYNNEI in the germline V gene. Trimming took 5 bases from V and 7 from J, leaving 20 bases between them. CDR3 length: 15 residues. CDR3 coding DNA: TGTGCCAGCAGTCCTCCCGGTCGCGGGGGCAGTGAAGCTTTCTTT. Its translation is CASSPPGRGGSEAFF.